Following are 31 T cell receptor beta chains from one sample sequenced in a study of OX40 agonist ivuxolimab in advanced cancers. Sequencing used immunoSEQ multiplex PCR; TCRdb keeps in-frame clones, though not all of them. The table shows around 60,000 clones, with roughly nine tenths occurring only once. The sample was CD4+ or CD8+ T cells sorted from blood, taken in a trial of the OX40 agonist ivuxolimab. Receptors were obtained from an adult with an advanced solid tumor such as melanoma, head and neck, liver or kidney cancer.

The chain is built from TRBV19 and TRBJ1-1; no firm D call. Per the germline V gene, CDR1 is LNHDA and CDR2 is SQIVND (reference sequence). The CDR3 extends over 12 amino acids. V shed 5 bases and J shed 3 bases, with 7 bases lying between them. CDR3 nucleotide sequence: TGTGCCAGTAGTCTCTCGGACACTGAAGCTTTCTTT. Translation: CASSLSDTEAFF.

The J gene is TRBJ2-7, the V gene TRBV11-2; D unresolved. This CDR3 contains 15 residues. Trimming removed 0 bases from V and 0 bases from J, with 9 bases in between. Germline V gene sequence: CDR1 SGHAT, CDR2 FQNNGV. The CDR3 region is CASSLEVSNSYEQYF. CDR3 nucleotides: TGTGCCAGCAGCTTAGAGGTCTCGAACTCCTACGAGCAGTACTTC.

The chain links TRBV7-2 to TRBJ1-4, with TRBD1 identical over 7 bases. The CDR3 runs 15 residues. Losses at the gene ends were 5 bases for V and 4 bases for J; bases not matched to a gene: 7. Germline values: CDR1 SGHTA, CDR2 FQGNSA. Here the CDR3 DNA reads TGTGCCAGCAGCCCCACAGGGGTGGATAATGAAAAACTGTTTTTT. Residues: CASSPTGVDNEKLFF.

This clone has just one count. Different DNA sequences within this sample yield the same CDR3. The chain is built from TRBV30 and TRBJ1-5, with D hard to call. V was cut by 0 bases and J by 0 bases, with 3 bases left in between. CDR1 and CDR2 from the germline V gene are GTSNPN and SVGIG (reference sequence). The CDR3 covers 13 residues. The CDR3 nucleotides read TGTGCCTGGAGTGTTCGTAGCAATCAGCCCCAGCATTTT. Protein sequence: CAWSVRSNQPQHF.

V and J are TRBV5-1 and TRBJ2-7; TRBD1 matches at 9 bases. Germline CDR1 and CDR2: SGHRS and YFSETQ. The CDR3 totals 16 residues. Trimming at V came to 0 bases and at J to 3 bases, leaving 7 bases not matched to a gene. In DNA, the CDR3 is TGCGCCAGCAGCTTGGGAGTCGGGGGACAGGGCTACGAGCAGTACTTC. Translation: CASSLGVGGQGYEQYF.

V is TRBV18 and J is TRBJ1-2; no clear D gene. V gave up 0 bases and J gave up 8 bases, with 13 bases separating them. The CDR3 has 14 amino acids. Germline CDR1 is KGHSH and CDR2 is LQKENI. The CDR3 DNA reads TGTGCCAGCTCACCACCGGCAGGCTCCCTGGGCTACACCTTC. Its translation: CASSPPAGSLGYTF.

This chain joins TRBV12-5 and TRBJ1-5; tentatively, D is TRBD1 (6 bases). The CDR3 contains 14 residues. V lost 7 bases and J lost 1, with 11 bases in between. Germline V gives CDR1 LGHNT, CDR2 FRNRAP. The CDR3 DNA sequence: TGTGCTAGTGAGGGGGGAGGAAGCAATCAGCCCCAGCATTTT. Residues: CASEGGGSNQPQHF.

Only a few counts were recorded for this clone. The J gene is TRBJ2-3, the V gene TRBV7-2, with TRBD1 matching 11 bases. The length of the CDR3 is 16 residues. The J segment lost 7 bases and the V segment lost 4 bases, leaving 10 bases of the junction unmatched. CDR1 and CDR2 (germline): SGHTA, FQGNSA. The CDR3 nucleotides read TGTGCCAGCAGCTCCAGTAGGACAGGGGGCGCGTATACGCAGTATTTT. Protein product: CASSSSRTGGAYTQYF.

The chain recombines TRBV30 with TRBJ2-3; 11 nucleotides agree with TRBD1. Germline V CDR1 and CDR2: GTSNPN, SVGIG (reference sequence). The V and J ends lost 8 bases and 2 bases, in that order; junction bases with no gene match: 9. This CDR3 spans 15 amino acids. The CDR3 loop is CAGEAGQGATDTQYF. The CDR3, as DNA: TGTGCCGGAGAAGCAGGACAGGGGGCCACAGATACGCAGTATTTT.

This clone is medium-sized within its sample. J is TRBJ1-4 and V is TRBV7-9, with TRBD1 as a possible D gene (5 bases). V lost 5 bases, J lost 8 bases, and 12 bases lay in between. The V gene's germline CDR1 is SEHNR and CDR2 FQNEAQ (reference sequence). CDR3 size: 13 residues. CDR3 sequence: CASSPRRGEKLFF. In nucleotides, the CDR3 is TGTGCCAGCAGCCCGAGAAGGGGAGAAAAACTGTTTTTT.

This sequence joins TRBV6-1 and TRBJ1-2; no firm D call. There are 12 residues in the CDR3. The V gene's germline CDR1 is MNHNS and CDR2 SASEGT. Trimming took 8 bases from V and 7 from J, leaving 14 bases between them. The CDR3 region has the DNA TGTGCCAGCCCGGGATCGTCCCGTGGCTACACCTTC. Its protein product is CASPGSSRGYTF.

V usage is TRBV6-6 and J usage is TRBJ2-5; D unclear. V lost 6 bases and J 7 bases, leaving 18 bases between the germline ends. CDR1 MNHNY and CDR2 SVGAGI come from the germline V gene (reference sequence). This CDR3 is 14 amino acids long. The CDR3 sequence is CASRRFDLDGTQYF. The CDR3 nucleotides read TGTGCCAGCAGACGCTTCGACCTAGACGGGACCCAGTACTTC.

The chain uses TRBV5-6 and TRBJ2-1, with D possibly being TRBD1 (7 bases). There are 15 residues in the CDR3. The V end was cut by 4 bases, the J end by 3 bases, with 14 bases between. Germline V gives CDR1 SGHDT, CDR2 YYEEEE. DNA for the CDR3: TGTGCCAGCAGCCCCGGGACAGCGGGCTACAATGAGCAGTTCTTC. The encoded protein is CASSPGTAGYNEQFF.

The chain links TRBV6-5 to TRBJ1-3; D not certain. Trimming cost V 2 bases and J 0 bases, with 8 bases left between them. CDR3 length equals 15 residues. Germline V lookup: CDR1 MNHEY, CDR2 SVGAGI. The CDR3, as DNA: TGTGCCAGCAGTTACAAGACAAACTCTGGAAACACCATATATTTT. This translates into CASSYKTNSGNTIYF.

The chain uses TRBV7-3 and TRBJ2-1, with TRBD2 matching over 13 bases. With 5 bases clipped from V and 12 bases from J, the junction kept 4 bases outside the gene matches. The CDR3 is 13 residues long. Germline CDR1 reads SGHTA; CDR2 reads FQGTGA. The CDR3 nucleotides read TGTGCCAGCAGCCAGGGACTAGCGGGAAGGCAGTTCTTC. Amino acids: CASSQGLAGRQFF. Combining the CDR3 with reference TRBV7-3 and TRBJ2-1 gives the whole variable domain GAGVSQTPSNKVTEKGKYVELRCDPISGHTALYWYRQSLGQGPEFLIYFQGTGAADDSGLPNDRFFAVRPEGSVSTLKIQRTERGDSAVYLCASSQGLAGRQFFGPGTRLTVL.

The genes are TRBV21-1 and TRBJ2-6; the D call TRBD2 from the table was never checked on the DNA. TRBV21-1 is recorded as a pseudogene. The CDR3 sequence is 17 residues long. CDR3: CASSTRERGTGANVLTF. In DNA, the CDR3 is TGTGCCAGCAGCACCCGGGAGCGGGGGACTGGGGCCAACGTCCTGACTTTC.

This chain connects TRBV6-1 to TRBJ2-7; 8 bases line up with TRBD1. This CDR3 has 15 amino acids. The germline gives CDR1 MNHNS, CDR2 SASEGT. V shed 0 bases, J shed 3 bases, and the junction held 4 bases outside the gene matches. The CDR3 loop reads CASSEAGTGSYEQYF. The CDR3 bases are TGTGCCAGCAGTGAAGCGGGGACAGGTAGCTACGAGCAGTACTTC.

The CDR3, as DNA: TGTGCCAGTAGTATAGGGAAGGGGAGGAAAACCGGGGAGCTGTTTTTT. Protein product: CASSIGKGRKTGELFF. The gene calls are TRBV19 and TRBJ2-2; possible D gene TRBD2, 6 bases. Germline V gives CDR1 LNHDA, CDR2 SQIVND (reference sequence). V was trimmed by 1 base and J by 5 bases, leaving 14 bases between them. This CDR3 contains 16 residues.

This chain links TRBV7-2 with TRBJ2-1, with D tentatively TRBD1 (6 bases). CDR1 and CDR2 (germline): SGHTA, FQGNSA. V was shortened by 1 base and J by 9 bases, with 13 bases between the two germline ends. This CDR3 spans 14 amino acids. The CDR3 sequence: CASSLDRAGGEQFF. In nucleotides, the CDR3 is TGTGCCAGCAGCTTAGACAGGGCCGGCGGTGAGCAGTTCTTC.

This chain uses TRBV5-1 with TRBJ2-3; perhaps D is TRBD1 or TRBD2 (6 bases each). Germline values: CDR1 SGHRS, CDR2 YFSETQ. The CDR3 loop spans 15 amino acids. V was trimmed by 0 bases and J by 0 bases, leaving 8 bases between them. The DNA of the CDR3 is TGCGCCAGCAGCTTGGAAGGGGGGAGCACAGATACGCAGTATTTT. This sequence encodes CASSLEGGSTDTQYF.

The chain employs TRBV5-3 and TRBJ2-7; unclear D gene. TRBV5-3 is known as an ORF, though its function is uncertain. The CDR3 has 15 residues. V dropped 8 bases and J dropped 3 bases, with 21 bases sitting between them. CDR3 DNA sequence: TGTGCCAGCAGCCTCTGGGGTTCTGGTTTCTACGAGCAGTACTTC. Its translation is CASSLWGSGFYEQYF.

The V and J genes are TRBV6-1 and TRBJ2-1; 8 positions agree with TRBD1. After removal of 5 bases from V and 10 bases from J, the junction contained 7 bases not matched to a gene. This CDR3 contains 13 residues. Germline assignment: CDR1 MNHNS and CDR2 SASEGT. The CDR3 DNA sequence: TGTGCCAGCAGTTCCCTAGGGGACAGGGAGCAGTTCTTC. As protein: CASSSLGDREQFF.

The chain combines TRBV5-1 with TRBJ1-2; the D is unclear. Germline V gene lookup returns CDR1 SGHRS and CDR2 YFSETQ. V was shortened by 0 bases and J by 7 bases, with 16 bases between the two germline ends. The CDR3 runs 15 residues. The CDR3 coding sequence is TGCGCCAGCAGCTTGGTAGCCGGGAGAGGCTTTGGCTACACCTTC. Its protein is CASSLVAGRGFGYTF. Full variable domain (rest looked up from reference TRBV5-1 and TRBJ1-2): KAGVTQTPRYLIKTRGQQVTLSCSPISGHRSVSWYQQTPGQGLQFLFEYFSETQRNKGNFPGRFSGRQFSNSRSEMNVSTLELGDSALYLCASSLVAGRGFGYTFGSGTRLTVV.

V and J are TRBV6-5 and TRBJ2-3; D may correspond to TRBD1 or TRBD2 (5 bases each). This CDR3 has 14 residues. Germline V gene sequence: CDR1 MNHEY, CDR2 SVGAGI. V was clipped by 6 bases and J by 2 bases, with 12 bases between them. The CDR3: CASSWDRHTDTQYF. CDR3 nucleotides: TGTGCCAGCAGCTGGGACCGCCACACAGATACGCAGTATTTT.

The rearrangement links TRBV19 to TRBJ1-6; possible D gene TRBD1, 6 bases. V was pared by 7 bases and J by 8 bases, with 15 bases between. The germline V gene encodes CDR1 LNHDA and CDR2 SQIVND (reference sequence). CDR3 length: 14 amino acids. In nucleotides, the CDR3 is TGTGCCAGTAACCAGGGGTCATGGGATTCACCCCTCCACTTT. Translating gives CASNQGSWDSPLHF. Filled out from reference TRBV19 and TRBJ1-6, the complete variable domain reads DGGITQSPKYLFRKEGQNVTLSCEQNLNHDAMYWYRQDPGQGLRLIYYSQIVNDFQKGDIAEGYSVSREKKESFPLTVTSAQKNPTAFYLCASNQGSWDSPLHFGNGTRLTVT.

V and J are TRBV5-1 and TRBJ1-4; 9 nucleotides line up with TRBD1. The CDR3 extends over 15 amino acids. In germline, CDR1 is SGHRS, CDR2 YFSETQ. V shed 0 bases, J shed 4 bases, and the junction held 1 base outside the gene matches. In nucleotides, the CDR3 is TGCGCCAGCAGCTTGGAGGGACAGGGTAATGAAAAACTGTTTTTT. The encoded protein is CASSLEGQGNEKLFF.

The chain employs TRBV4-1 and TRBJ2-1; 10 positions agree with TRBD1. V gave up 3 bases and J gave up 8 bases; unmatched junction bases: 10. The CDR3 runs 16 residues. In germline, CDR1 is MGHRA, CDR2 YSYEKL. Here the CDR3 DNA reads TGCGCCAGCAGCCATCCGGGACAGGGGCATTTCTATGAGCAGTTCTTC. Protein product: CASSHPGQGHFYEQFF.

This chain joins TRBV21-1 and TRBJ1-5. TRBV21-1 is a documented pseudogene. The CDR3 is 19 amino acids. The DNA of the CDR3 is TGTGCCAGCAGCCGCGTCGCTGGCCCGGGAGACGATCGCAATCAGCCCCAGCATTTT. Translated, it gives CASSRVAGPGDDRNQPQHF.

The rearrangement uses TRBV5-4 and TRBJ2-7; 8 nucleotides align to TRBD1. Looked up from germline, CDR1 is SGHNT and CDR2 is YYREEE (reference sequence). Trimming at V came to 4 bases and at J to 2 bases, leaving 8 bases not matched to a gene. The CDR3 loop spans 15 amino acids. The CDR3 sequence: CASSPDRVTAYEQYF. Written as DNA, the CDR3 is TGTGCCAGCAGCCCGGACAGGGTCACTGCCTACGAGCAGTACTTC. Drawing the rest from reference TRBV5-4 and TRBJ2-7, the complete variable domain is ETGVTQSPTHLIKTRGQQVTLRCSSQSGHNTVSWYQQALGQGPQFIFQYYREEENGRGNFPPRFSGLQFPNYSSELNVNALELDDSALYLCASSPDRVTAYEQYFGPGTRLTVT.

The genes are TRBV10-3 and TRBJ2-7, with D possibly being TRBD2 (5 bases). This CDR3 has 12 residues. Germline CDR1 is ENHRY and CDR2 is SYGVKD. V lost 4 bases and J lost 5, with 9 bases in between. CDR3 in DNA: TGTGCCATCAGTGTAACTAGGGACGAGCAGTACTTC. Protein: CAISVTRDEQYF.

The chain employs TRBV6-5 and TRBJ2-2, with 7 bases fitting TRBD1. V shed 1 base and J 6 bases; nucleotides not matched to a gene: 2. The length of the CDR3 is 14 residues. From germline, CDR1 is MNHEY and CDR2 SVGAGI. The CDR3: CASSYLQGAGELFF. The CDR3 region has the DNA TGTGCCAGCAGTTACTTGCAGGGGGCCGGGGAGCTGTTTTTT.